The rows below give T cell receptor beta chains drawn from one sample of a study of T cell responses to AZD1222 COVID-19 vaccine. Only in-frame clones appear in the TCRdb table, and some are missing; sequencing was by immunoSEQ multiplex PCR. This table has under 150,000 clones, approximately 90% appearing once. The sequencing used peripheral blood, collected 28 days after the second AZD1222 dose. The receptors stem from an adult who received the AZD1222 COVID-19 vaccine. Each CDR3 is given with its conserved first and last residue.

>TRBJ1-3|TRBV28
CASTKPSWTGSSGNTIYF
>TRBJ2-3|TRBV5-5
CASSQGWTGGTDTQYF
>TRBJ1-5|TRBV18
CASSPTRQGGQPQHF
>TRBJ1-5|TRBV27
CASSPTGGDQPQHF
>TRBJ2-3|TRBV27
CASSPSGPFTDTQYF
>TRBJ1-4|TRBV2
CASSEETTNEKLFF
>TRBJ2-3|TRBV5-1
CASSSPEGDTQYF
>TRBJ2-1|TRBV5-1
CASTLTTRAGDEQFF
>TRBJ1-4|TRBV5-1
CASSPETGVWGSTNEKLFF
>TRBJ2-7|TRBV6-5
CASRRPDSYEQYF
>TRBJ2-1|TRBV28
CASIPSGRNEQFF
>TRBJ1-1|TRBV5-1
CASSFSGGGRTEAFF
>TRBJ2-1|TRBV6-5
CASSYSRGGDEQFF
>TRBJ2-6|TRBV7-6
CASSPLGGTGPGANVLTF
>TRBJ1-4|TRBV6-5
CASSYSIREKLFF
>TRBJ1-5|TRBV6-5
CASNMEITPQHF
>TRBJ2-1|TRBV9
CASSIYNEQFF
>TRBJ2-1|TRBV15
CATSRVRTSGSFAYNEQFF
>TRBJ1-4|TRBV2
CASRRQGADGAKLFF
>TRBJ1-4|TRBV30
CAWRLGGEKLFF
>TRBJ1-4|TRBV12-3/TRBV12-4
CASREAWGEKLFF
>TRBJ2-7|TRBV2
CASSATFILYEQYF